These 25 T cell receptor beta chains originate from one sample sequenced in a study of shared clonotypes between healthy human individuals. Only in-frame clones appear in the TCRdb table, and some are missing; sequencing was by immunoSEQ multiplex PCR. The profile shows around 1.1 million clones, approximately 77% of them singletons. Sequences were obtained from memory CD4+ T cells from PBMCs. Subset noted: CD45RA-negative fraction. The receptor source for this set is a man aged 18 to 29 in good health. Some clones in this sample may be carry-over from other donors' samples.

This clone was counted once. The chain carries TRBV7-2 and TRBJ1-6, with D tentatively TRBD1 (5 bases). This CDR3 is built from 14 residues. Germline lookup yields CDR1 SGHTA and CDR2 FQGNSA. The germline V and J ends were trimmed by 1 base and 10 bases, with 11 bases remaining between them. CDR3 DNA: TGTGCCAGCAGCTTAGAGGGGAATAGATCACCCCTCCACTTT. This gives the protein CASSLEGNRSPLHF.

Ten or more counts support this clone. The chain recombines TRBV25-1 with TRBJ2-3, with D perhaps assigned TRBD1 or TRBD2 (6 bases each). The CDR3 is 15 residues long. V lost 2 bases and J lost 6, with 15 bases in between. CDR1 and CDR2 from the germline V gene are MGHDK and SYGVNS. This chain's CDR3 is CASSEARGGVDTQYF. Written as DNA, the CDR3 is TGTGCCAGCAGTGAAGCCAGGGGAGGTGTCGATACGCAGTATTTT.

A remark on this clone: A much bigger clone sits one base away, suggesting this may be a read error. The V gene is TRBV6-1, the J gene TRBJ2-3; D is undetermined. V was cut by 10 bases and J by 1 base, with 15 bases left in between. The CDR3 length is 14 residues. Germline-derived CDR1 and CDR2 are MNHNS and SASEGT. The CDR3 region has the DNA TGTGCCATCACACGGACCGTACGCACAGATACGCAGTATTTT. Translation gives CAITRTVRTDTQYF.

This clone was picked up a small number of times. The rearrangement links TRBV28 to TRBJ1-2, with TRBD1 as a possible D gene (5 bases). Germline V CDR1 and CDR2: MDHEN, SYDVKM. CDR3 length: 12 amino acids. V lost 6 bases, J lost 8 bases, and 13 bases lay in between. Written as DNA, the CDR3 is TGTGCCAGCAGCCCTGCAGGGTTGGGCTACACCTTC. It specifies CASSPAGLGYTF.

The rearrangement uses TRBV7-3 and TRBJ2-2; maybe TRBD1 (6 bases). CDR3 size: 15 residues. The V and J ends lost 8 bases and 0 bases respectively, with 13 bases between them. Germline V gives CDR1 SGHTA, CDR2 FQGTGA. CDR3 in DNA: TGTGCCAGCCGATTTGGGGGCGCGAACACCGGGGAGCTGTTTTTT. Its protein product is CASRFGGANTGELFF.

CDR3 in DNA: TGCGCCAGCAGGATTGGGACTAGCGGGAACTACGAGCAGTACTTC. This codes for CASRIGTSGNYEQYF. The chain carries TRBV5-1 and TRBJ2-7, with 13 bases matching TRBD2. V shed 5 bases, J shed 3 bases, and the junction held 5 bases outside the gene matches. Germline values: CDR1 SGHRS, CDR2 YFSETQ. The CDR3 is 15 amino acids.

This clone was picked up one time. The genes are TRBV5-5 and TRBJ1-5; tentative D call: TRBD1 (5 bases). The CDR3 consists of 16 residues. Looked up from germline, CDR1 is SGHKS and CDR2 is YYEKEE (reference sequence). Trimming shortened V by 2 bases and J by 0 bases, and 12 bases separated the two germline ends. This CDR3 is CASSLGAPRSNQPQHF. The CDR3, as DNA: TGTGCCAGCAGCTTAGGGGCCCCCCGTAGCAATCAGCCCCAGCATTTT.

V usage is TRBV18 and J usage is TRBJ1-4, with TRBD1 matching over 9 bases. CDR1 is KGHSH, CDR2 LQKENI, per germline. The CDR3 is 16 amino acids. V trimming: 3 bases; J trimming: 8 bases; junction bases outside the gene matches: 10. In DNA form, the CDR3 reads TGTGCCAGCTCACCTTCCCGGACAGGGGTGTCGGAAAAACTGTTTTTT. Residues: CASSPSRTGVSEKLFF.

CDR3 amino acids: CASSPGLAGGSTPYNEQFF. The CDR3 region has the DNA TGTGCCAGCAGCCCGGGACTAGCGGGAGGGTCAACCCCTTACAATGAGCAGTTCTTC. The J gene is TRBJ2-1, the V gene TRBV5-4; 16 nucleotides agree with TRBD2. This CDR3 contains 19 residues. Germline CDR1 is SGHNT and CDR2 is YYREEE (reference sequence). J was trimmed by 4 bases and V by 4 bases; bases with no gene match: 11.

This chain uses TRBV6-6 with TRBJ2-2, with no clear D. Per germline, CDR1 MNHNY and CDR2 SVGAGI (reference sequence). Deletions cut 2 bases from V and 2 bases from J, with 6 bases between. The CDR3 spans 14 residues. Here the CDR3 reads CASSYLQNTGELFF. CDR3 nucleotides: TGTGCCAGCAGTTACCTCCAAAACACCGGGGAGCTGTTTTTT.

This chain links TRBV28 with TRBJ1-3; D gene uncertain. The CDR3 totals 16 residues. In germline, CDR1 is MDHEN, CDR2 SYDVKM. The ends were cut back, 5 bases at V and 4 bases at J, with 18 bases in the middle. The CDR3 DNA follows: TGTGCCAGCAGTCAACCTGTACGGGCACAGGGAAACACCATATATTTT. Its translation is CASSQPVRAQGNTIYF.

A note on this clone: This may be a read error: a much more frequent sequence differs by one nucleotide. The J gene is TRBJ1-2, the V gene TRBV28, with TRBD1 identical over 8 bases. The length of the CDR3 is 12 residues. After removal of 6 bases from V and 6 bases from J, the junction contained 3 bases not matched to a gene. Germline V gene sequence: CDR1 MDHEN, CDR2 SYDVKM. CDR3 amino acids: CASRDRVDGYTF. CDR3 nucleotide sequence: TGTGCCAGCAGGGACAGGGTGGATGGCTACACCTTC.

This chain links TRBV4-2 with TRBJ2-3, with 9 bases aligning to TRBD2. Germline assignment: CDR1 LGHNA and CDR2 YNFKEQ. The CDR3 sequence is 17 residues long. V shed 3 bases, J shed 0 bases, and the junction held 7 bases outside the gene matches. The CDR3 DNA sequence: TGTGCCAGCAGCCAGGGGGCGGGAGGGACTAGCACAGATACGCAGTATTTT. Encoded protein: CASSQGAGGTSTDTQYF.

The chain combines TRBV6-1 with TRBJ1-2, with D possibly being TRBD1 (5 bases). This CDR3 has 14 amino acids. Germline-derived CDR1 and CDR2 are MNHNS and SASEGT. V lost 5 bases and J 1 base, leaving 11 bases between the germline ends. CDR3 in amino acids: CASSIQGLNYGYTF. The DNA for the CDR3 is TGTGCCAGCAGTATCCAGGGACTTAACTATGGCTACACCTTC.

The rearrangement uses TRBV18 and TRBJ1-2; D is perhaps TRBD1 (6 bases). The germline V gene encodes CDR1 KGHSH and CDR2 LQKENI. V gave up 3 bases and J gave up 4 bases, with 12 bases separating them. The CDR3 loop spans 14 amino acids. The CDR3 region is CASSPAGVGYGYTF. In nucleotides, the CDR3 is TGTGCCAGCTCACCGGCAGGGGTCGGCTATGGCTACACCTTC.

The CDR3 DNA reads as TGTGCCAGCAGTGGTGAACCAAATCAGCCCCAGCATTTT. Encoded protein: CASSGEPNQPQHF. The chain recombines TRBV6-1 with TRBJ1-5, with D uncertain. The V end was cut by 4 bases, the J end by 4 bases, with 8 bases between. The CDR3 runs to 13 residues. Germline V lookup: CDR1 MNHNS, CDR2 SASEGT.

This clone showed up just once. The rearrangement links TRBV11-2 to TRBJ2-5, with D perhaps TRBD1 (6 bases). The J call is in doubt because the DNA end fits TRBJ2-7 better. The CDR3 runs 14 residues. Germline CDR1 reads SGHAT; CDR2 reads FQNNGV. In DNA, the CDR3 is TGTGCCAGCAGCTTAGTTGGCAGGGGCAACGAGCAGTACTTC. Encoded protein: CASSLVGRGNEQYF.

The chain recombines TRBV7-6 with TRBJ2-3, with D perhaps matching TRBD2 (5 bases). Germline values: CDR1 SGHVS, CDR2 FNYEAQ. Trimming cost V 1 base and J 3 bases, with 11 bases left between them. The CDR3 extends over 15 amino acids. For the CDR3, the DNA is TGTGCCAGCAGCTTAGTTTCTGAGCGGACAGATACGCAGTATTTT. This encodes CASSLVSERTDTQYF.

This clone was recorded only once. This sequence joins TRBV29-1 and TRBJ2-5; TRBD1 agrees at 7 bases. Germline V CDR1 and CDR2: SQVTM, ANQGSEA. There are 12 residues in the CDR3. The V gene end was trimmed by 4 bases and the J gene end by 11 bases; junction bases not matched to a gene: 10. CDR3 loop: CSVGAPDRAQYF. In nucleotides, the CDR3 is TGCAGCGTTGGAGCCCCCGACAGGGCGCAGTACTTC.

This clone was counted once. This sequence joins TRBV6-6 and TRBJ2-1, with D unresolved. This CDR3 is 14 amino acids long. The V gene lost 6 bases and the J gene lost 8 bases, with 17 bases spanning the gap. CDR1 is MNHNY, CDR2 SVGAGI, per germline (reference sequence). CDR3 sequence: CASSPDGSLDEQFF. CDR3 bases: TGTGCCAGCAGCCCGGACGGTTCATTGGATGAGCAGTTCTTC.

A remark on this clone: Other DNA sequences of this sample code for an identical CDR3. The chain combines TRBV2 with TRBJ2-7; possible D gene TRBD2, 5 bases. V lost 6 bases to trimming and J lost 0 bases, with 6 bases between them. There are 12 residues in the CDR3. Per germline, CDR1 SNHLY and CDR2 FYNNEI. CDR3 amino acids: CASRRDSYEQYF. DNA for the CDR3: TGTGCCAGCAGACGGGACTCCTACGAGCAGTACTTC.

V and J are TRBV5-1 and TRBJ2-7, with D perhaps TRBD1 or TRBD2 (5 bases each). CDR1 and CDR2 from the germline V gene are SGHRS and YFSETQ. V was clipped by 2 bases and J by 6 bases, with 15 bases between them. The CDR3 has 14 amino acids. The CDR3 is CASSFTMGTREQYF. The DNA of the CDR3 is TGCGCCAGCAGCTTCACGATGGGGACGCGCGAGCAGTACTTC.

As concerns this clone: Additional DNA sequences in this sample encode the identical CDR3. The CDR3 loop is CSVESRETQYF. CDR3 in DNA: TGCAGCGTTGAGTCTAGGGAGACCCAGTACTTC. The chain has TRBV29-1 and TRBJ2-5, with unresolved D. The germline V gene has CDR1 SQVTM and CDR2 ANQGSEA. V lost 3 bases to trimming and J lost 5 bases, with 7 bases between them. CDR3 length equals 11 residues.

The V call is TRBV19, the J call TRBJ2-7, with TRBD2 matching 12 bases. V shed 9 bases, J shed 4 bases, and the junction held 7 bases outside the gene matches. The CDR3 has 14 residues. Germline V CDR1 and CDR2: LNHDA, SQIVND (reference sequence). CDR3 amino acids: CASTSLAGGYEQYF. The CDR3 nucleotides read TGTGCCAGCACCTCCCTAGCGGGAGGGTACGAGCAGTACTTC.

The rearrangement uses TRBV19 and TRBJ1-2; D perhaps matches TRBD1 (6 bases). CDR1 LNHDA and CDR2 SQIVND come from the germline V gene (reference sequence). Trimming pared 1 base from V and 8 bases from J, leaving 20 bases between. The CDR3 loop spans 16 amino acids. The CDR3 DNA is TGTGCCAGTAGTATAGCTTATACAGGGAAACGAGGAGGCTACACCTTC. Its protein product is CASSIAYTGKRGGYTF.